This T cell receptor (beta chain) was captured by sequencing in a study of neurological immune-mediated disorders. Study-level findings and limits: The absence of shared CDR3 amino acid sequences among expanded clones across subjects suggests private repertoires in all groups.

Germline V gives CDR1 SGHTA, CDR2 FQGNSA. The CDR3 runs 16 residues. V lost 1 base, J lost 0 bases, and 10 bases lay in between. Details on this clonotype: Its specificity is unknown. A much larger clone lies one base from this, so it may be a read error.

Time point reported: longitudinal time-point 1 (baseline). In TCRdb, the 5' RACE reads were re-called with MiXCR into one record per CDR3 protein. The table lists about 57,000 distinct CDR3 sequences, about 11% of them singletons. V usage is TRBV7-2 and J usage is TRBJ1-5; D call uncertain. The sequenced material came from PBMCs. The receptor's source is a male donor with HTLV-1-associated myelopathy (HAM/TSP). This chain's CDR3 is CASSLGSGYSNQPQHF. The CDR3 DNA reads TGTGCCAGCAGCTTAGGGAGTGGCTATAGCAATCAGCCCCAGCATTTT.